A selection of T cell receptor beta chains follows, all from one sample in a study of blood T cell repertoires in COVID-19. Method: immunoSEQ multiplex PCR; TCRdb's copy keeps in-frame clones and lacks some. The repertoire holds around 250,000 clones, roughly 83% seen once, with 5.5% to 6% in the top ten. Sequences were obtained from peripheral blood. All receptors derive from a woman older than 75 with COVID-19, enrolled during active disease. The CDR3 runs from the conserved cysteine through the conserved F or W. Each record gives: clone size, D gene, J gene, V gene, CDR3 DNA, CDR3 protein. The D gene is left open where the match is weak. Only part of the rows carry a size: once, few, many, or a class if the clone is expanded.

NA NA TRBJ1-1 TRBV29-1 TGCAGCGTTCTATCGGGGGGGAACACTGAAGCTTTCTTT CSVLSGGNTEAFF
NA TRBD2 TRBJ2-3 TRBV7-2 TGTGCCAGCAGCTTAGGAGGGACTAGCATCCAGGATACGCAGTATTTT CASSLGGTSIQDTQYF
once NA TRBJ2-2 TRBV18 TGTGCCAGCTCACCCGGTGCCGGGGAGCTGTTTTTT CASSPGAGELFF
once TRBD1 TRBJ2-5 TRBV5-4 TGTGCCAGCACCTGGACAGGGGGTACGGAGACCCAGTACTTC CASTWTGGTETQYF
NA TRBD1 TRBJ2-5 TRBV13 TGTGCCAGCAGCATTGACAGGGGGCGGACAGAGACCCAGTACTTC CASSIDRGRTETQYF
NA NA TRBJ1-5 TRBV7-2 TGTGCCAGCAGCTTATGGGCAGGGGATCAGCCCCAGCATTTT CASSLWAGDQPQHF
NA TRBD1 TRBJ2-5 TRBV7-9 TGTGCCAGCAGCTCCGGGACAGGGGAGAAGTGGGAGACCCAGTACTTC CASSSGTGEKWETQYF
NA NA TRBJ2-3 TRBV5-4 TGTGCCAGCAGCACGGGACACCAAGTTACGCAGTATTTT CASSTGHQVTQYF
NA TRBD2 TRBJ2-3 TRBV6-4 TGTGCCAGCGGGGACCGGAGTGCGGGGGGGCAGACAGATACGCAGTATTTT CASGDRSAGGQTDTQYF
NA TRBD1 TRBJ1-1 TRBV6-4 TGTGCCAGCAGCTCGACAGGGGGCGCGTCGCCTTTCTTT CASSSTGGASPFF
NA TRBD2 TRBJ2-3 TRBV20-1 TGCAGTGCTAGGCTAGCGGGGCAGCAGTATTTT CSARLAGQQYF
NA TRBD1 TRBJ1-4 TRBV7-3 TGTGCCAGCAGCTTAACCGGGACAGAGGGCGAAAAACTGTTTTTT CASSLTGTEGEKLFF
NA NA TRBJ1-1 TRBV7-2 TGTGCCAGCAGCTTAGGGCAGGGTGGTGGCACTGAAGCTTTCTTT CASSLGQGGGTEAFF
NA TRBD1 TRBJ1-2 TRBV19 TGTGCCAGCCGCTTGGGACAGATCTATGGCTACACCTTC CASRLGQIYGYTF
once NA TRBJ1-1 TRBV5-6 TGTGCCAGCAGCTTATTCAGGGAAGCTTTCTTT CASSLFREAFF